The T cell receptor beta chain described here comes from a study of vaccination and CD4 T cells after COVID-19. An Oncomine TCR Beta short-read assay was used to sequence the DNA from cultured CD4+ T cells. Genomic DNA was drawn out of CD4+ T cells grown in culture. TCRdb fed the PCR reads into MiXCR, producing one record per CDR3 protein. The sample carries approximately 10,000 distinct CDR3 sequences, 35% to 40% recorded once. The treatment denotes: approximately nine-day PBMC culture with coronavirus spike peptide pools or control peptides (ViraFEST assay). Ahead of the COVID-19 pandemic (2011-2018), the CD4+ T cells of the unexposed donor were collected. Peptide pool stimulation in ViraFEST expanded antigen-specific T cells, whose TCRs were then sequenced. It was with 10 IU/ml IL-2 and 9 to 10 ug/ml peptide pools that roughly 2.2 million PBMCs per well were cultured. Cells permitting, SARS-CoV-2 S/N served as probes for unexposed-donor CD4+ T cells, and four cold-coronavirus spikes did too.

To note about this clonotype: Antigen: not known.

V lost 2 bases, J lost 7 bases, and 14 bases lay in between. This CDR3 is built from 15 residues. Per germline, CDR1 KGHDR and CDR2 SFDVKD. The rearrangement links TRBV24-1 to TRBJ1-5, with D uncertain. This sequence was found in a human donor in good health. The sample taken for sequencing was CD4+ T cells from blood, cultured in vitro. The chain's CDR3 is CATSDSADTGQPQHF. CDR3 bases: TGTGCCACCAGTGATTCGGCTGACACCGGACAGCCCCAGCATTTT.